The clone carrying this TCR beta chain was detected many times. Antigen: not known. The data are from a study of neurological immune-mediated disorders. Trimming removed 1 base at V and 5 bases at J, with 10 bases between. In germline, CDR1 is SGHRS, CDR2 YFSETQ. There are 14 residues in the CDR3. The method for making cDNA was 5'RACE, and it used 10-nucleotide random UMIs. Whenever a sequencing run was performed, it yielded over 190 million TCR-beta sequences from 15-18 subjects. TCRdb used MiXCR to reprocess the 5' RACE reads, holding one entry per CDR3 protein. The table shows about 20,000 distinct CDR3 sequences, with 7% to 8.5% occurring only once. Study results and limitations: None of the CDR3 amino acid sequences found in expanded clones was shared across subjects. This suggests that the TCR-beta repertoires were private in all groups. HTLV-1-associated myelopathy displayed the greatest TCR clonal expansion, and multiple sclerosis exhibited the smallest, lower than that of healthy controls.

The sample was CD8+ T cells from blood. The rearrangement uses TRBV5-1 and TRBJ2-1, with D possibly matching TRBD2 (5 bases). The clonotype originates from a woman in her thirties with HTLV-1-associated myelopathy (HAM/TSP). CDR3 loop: CASSLSSENNEQFF. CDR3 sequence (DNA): TGCGCCAGCAGCTTGAGTAGCGAGAACAATGAGCAGTTCTTC.